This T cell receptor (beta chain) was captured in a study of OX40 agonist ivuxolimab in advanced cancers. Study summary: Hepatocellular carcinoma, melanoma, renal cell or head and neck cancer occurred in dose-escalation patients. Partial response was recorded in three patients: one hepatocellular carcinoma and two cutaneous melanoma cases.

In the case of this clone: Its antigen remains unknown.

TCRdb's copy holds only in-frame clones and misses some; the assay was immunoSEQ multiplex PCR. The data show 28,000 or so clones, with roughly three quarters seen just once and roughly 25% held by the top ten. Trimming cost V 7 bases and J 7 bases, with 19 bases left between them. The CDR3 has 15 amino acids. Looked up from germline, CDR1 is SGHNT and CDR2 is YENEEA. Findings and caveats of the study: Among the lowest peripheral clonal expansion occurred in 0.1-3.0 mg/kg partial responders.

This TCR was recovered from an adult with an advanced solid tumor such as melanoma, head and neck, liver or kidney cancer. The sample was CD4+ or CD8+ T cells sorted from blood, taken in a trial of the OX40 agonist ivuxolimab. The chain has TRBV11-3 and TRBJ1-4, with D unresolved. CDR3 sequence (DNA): TGTGCCAGCACCCAGATCGGTAAAGATAGTGAAAAACTGTTTTTT. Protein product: CASTQIGKDSEKLFF.